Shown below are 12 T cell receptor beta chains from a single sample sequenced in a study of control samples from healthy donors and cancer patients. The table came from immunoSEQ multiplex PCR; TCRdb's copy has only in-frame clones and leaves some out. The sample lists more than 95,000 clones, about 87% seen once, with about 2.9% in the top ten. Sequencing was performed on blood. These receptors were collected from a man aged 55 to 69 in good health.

DNA of the CDR3: TGCGCCAGCAGCTTTACATCTGGGGCCAACGTCCTGACTTTC. This translates into CASSFTSGANVLTF. The chain joins TRBV5-1 to TRBJ2-6; D unclear. The V end lost 2 bases, the J end lost 1 base, and 4 bases lay between the germline ends. Germline V gene sequence: CDR1 SGHRS, CDR2 YFSETQ. This CDR3 comprises 14 residues.

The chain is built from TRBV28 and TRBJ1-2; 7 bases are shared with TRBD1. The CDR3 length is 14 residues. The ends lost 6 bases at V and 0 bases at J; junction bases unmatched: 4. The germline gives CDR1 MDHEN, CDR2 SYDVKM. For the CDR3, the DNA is TGTGCCAGCAGCATAGGGACAGCTAACTATGGCTACACCTTC. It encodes CASSIGTANYGYTF.

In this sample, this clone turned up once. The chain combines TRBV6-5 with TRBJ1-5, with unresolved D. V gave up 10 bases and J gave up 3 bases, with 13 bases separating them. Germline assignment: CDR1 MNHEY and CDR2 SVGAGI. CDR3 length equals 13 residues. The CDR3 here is CATADGYNQPQHF. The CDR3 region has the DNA TGTGCCACAGCTGACGGTTACAATCAGCCCCAGCATTTT.

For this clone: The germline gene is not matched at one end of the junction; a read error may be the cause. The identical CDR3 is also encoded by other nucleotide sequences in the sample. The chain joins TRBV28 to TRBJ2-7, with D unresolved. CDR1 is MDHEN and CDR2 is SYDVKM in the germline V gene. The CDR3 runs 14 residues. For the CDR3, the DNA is TGCGCCAGCAGTTTACCCCTAACGATCTACGAGCAGTACTTC. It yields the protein CASSLPLTIYEQYF.

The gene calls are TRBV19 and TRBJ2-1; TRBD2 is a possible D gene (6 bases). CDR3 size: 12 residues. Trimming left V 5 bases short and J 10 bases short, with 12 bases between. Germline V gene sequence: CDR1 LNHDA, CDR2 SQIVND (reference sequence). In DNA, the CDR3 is TGTGCCAGTAGTCCGTCTAGCGCCGAGCAGTTCTTC. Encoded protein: CASSPSSAEQFF.

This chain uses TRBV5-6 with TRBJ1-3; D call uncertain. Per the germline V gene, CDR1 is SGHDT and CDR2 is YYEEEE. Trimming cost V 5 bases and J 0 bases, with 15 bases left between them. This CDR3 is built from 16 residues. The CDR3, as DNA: TGTGCCAGCAGATCAGGAATTCCATACTCTGGAAACACCATATATTTT. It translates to CASRSGIPYSGNTIYF.

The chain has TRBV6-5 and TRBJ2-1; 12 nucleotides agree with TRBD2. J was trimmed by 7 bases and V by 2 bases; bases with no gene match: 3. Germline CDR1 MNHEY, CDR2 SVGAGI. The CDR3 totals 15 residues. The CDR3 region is CASSYVGLAGNEQFF. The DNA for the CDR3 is TGTGCCAGCAGTTACGTAGGACTAGCGGGGAATGAGCAGTTCTTC.

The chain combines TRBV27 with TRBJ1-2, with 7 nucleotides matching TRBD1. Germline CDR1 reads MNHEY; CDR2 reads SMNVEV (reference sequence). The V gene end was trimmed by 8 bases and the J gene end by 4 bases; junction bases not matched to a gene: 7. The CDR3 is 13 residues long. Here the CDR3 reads CASALGQTYGYTF. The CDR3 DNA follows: TGTGCCAGCGCATTGGGACAGACCTATGGCTACACCTTC.

The CDR3 region is CASRRAGGQNTQYF. The CDR3 coding sequence is TGTGCCAGTAGGCGAGCGGGGGGGCAAAATACGCAGTATTTT. V usage is TRBV19 and J usage is TRBJ2-3; TRBD2 matches 10 bases. The CDR3 runs to 14 residues. From germline, CDR1 is LNHDA and CDR2 SQIVND (reference sequence). The trim removed 6 bases at V and 7 bases at J, leaving 7 bases unmatched.

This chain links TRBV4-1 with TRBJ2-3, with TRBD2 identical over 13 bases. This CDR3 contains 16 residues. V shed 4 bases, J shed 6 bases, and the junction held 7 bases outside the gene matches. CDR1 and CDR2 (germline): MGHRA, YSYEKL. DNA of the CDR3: TGCGCCAGCAGCCTGTTCGGACTAGCGGGGGCCGATACGCAGTATTTT. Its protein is CASSLFGLAGADTQYF.

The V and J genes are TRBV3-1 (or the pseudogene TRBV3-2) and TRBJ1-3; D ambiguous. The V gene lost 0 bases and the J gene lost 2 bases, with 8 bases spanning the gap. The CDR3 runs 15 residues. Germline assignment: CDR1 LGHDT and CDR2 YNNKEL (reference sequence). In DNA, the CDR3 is TGTGCCAGCAGCCAAGATAGAACAGCTGGAAACACCATATATTTT. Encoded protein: CASSQDRTAGNTIYF.

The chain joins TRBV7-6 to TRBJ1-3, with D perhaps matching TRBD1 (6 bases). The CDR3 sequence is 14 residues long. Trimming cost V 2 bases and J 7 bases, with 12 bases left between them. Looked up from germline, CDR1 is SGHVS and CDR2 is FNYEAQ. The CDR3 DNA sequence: TGTGCCAGCAGCTTACTAGGGGGACTGAACACCATATATTTT. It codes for CASSLLGGLNTIYF.